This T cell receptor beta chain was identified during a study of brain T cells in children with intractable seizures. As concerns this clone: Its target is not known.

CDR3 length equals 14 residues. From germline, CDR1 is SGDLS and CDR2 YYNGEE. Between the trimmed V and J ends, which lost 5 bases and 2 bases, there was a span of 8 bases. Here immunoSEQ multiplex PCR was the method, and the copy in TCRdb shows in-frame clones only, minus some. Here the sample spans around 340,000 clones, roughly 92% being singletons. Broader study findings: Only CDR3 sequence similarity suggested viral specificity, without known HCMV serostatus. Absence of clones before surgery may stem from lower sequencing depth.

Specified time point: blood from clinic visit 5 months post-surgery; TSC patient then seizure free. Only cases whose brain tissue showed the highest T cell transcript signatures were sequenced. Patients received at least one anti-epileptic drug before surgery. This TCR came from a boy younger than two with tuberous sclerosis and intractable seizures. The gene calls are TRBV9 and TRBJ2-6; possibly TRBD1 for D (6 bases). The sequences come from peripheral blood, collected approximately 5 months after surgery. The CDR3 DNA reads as TGTGCCAGCAGACAGGGTGCTGGGGCCAACGTCCTGACTTTC. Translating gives CASRQGAGANVLTF.